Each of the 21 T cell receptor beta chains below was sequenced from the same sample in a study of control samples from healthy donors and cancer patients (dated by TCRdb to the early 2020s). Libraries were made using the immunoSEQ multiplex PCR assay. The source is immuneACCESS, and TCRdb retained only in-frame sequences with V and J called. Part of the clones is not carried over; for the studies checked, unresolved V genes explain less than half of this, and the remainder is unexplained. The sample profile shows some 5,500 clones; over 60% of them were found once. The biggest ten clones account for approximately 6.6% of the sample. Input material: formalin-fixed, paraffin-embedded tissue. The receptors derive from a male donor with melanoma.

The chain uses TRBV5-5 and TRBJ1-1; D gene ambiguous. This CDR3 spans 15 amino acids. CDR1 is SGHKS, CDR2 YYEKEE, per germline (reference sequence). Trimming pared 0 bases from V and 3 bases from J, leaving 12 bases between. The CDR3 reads CASSLARAGDTEAFF. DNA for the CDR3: TGTGCCAGCAGCTTGGCACGGGCTGGGGACACTGAAGCTTTCTTT. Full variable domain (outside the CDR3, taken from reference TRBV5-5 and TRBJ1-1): DAGVTQSPTHLIKTRGQQVTLRCSPISGHKSVSWYQQVLGQGPQFIFQYYEKEERGRGNFPDRFSARQFPNYSSELNVNALLLGDSALYLCASSLARAGDTEAFFGQGTRLTVV.

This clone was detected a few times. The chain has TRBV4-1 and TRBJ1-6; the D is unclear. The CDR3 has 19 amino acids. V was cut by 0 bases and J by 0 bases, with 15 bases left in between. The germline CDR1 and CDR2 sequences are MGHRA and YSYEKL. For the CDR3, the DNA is TGCGCCAGCAGCCAAGAACCTGGACGGCTGAGCTCCTATAATTCACCCCTCCACTTT. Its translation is CASSQEPGRLSSYNSPLHF.

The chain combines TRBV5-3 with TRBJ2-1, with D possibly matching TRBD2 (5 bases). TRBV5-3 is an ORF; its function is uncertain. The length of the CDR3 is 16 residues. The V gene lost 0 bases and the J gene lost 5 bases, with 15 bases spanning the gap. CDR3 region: CARSLVWRAEDNEQFF. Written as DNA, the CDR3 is TGTGCCAGAAGCTTGGTGTGGCGAGCGGAGGACAATGAGCAGTTCTTC.

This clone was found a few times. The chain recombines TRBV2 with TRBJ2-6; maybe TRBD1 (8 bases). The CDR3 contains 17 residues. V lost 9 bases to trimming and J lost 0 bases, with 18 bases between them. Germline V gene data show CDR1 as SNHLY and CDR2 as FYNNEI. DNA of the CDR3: TGTGCCAGAACTACACAGGGGGGGAACTCTGGGGCCAACGTCCTGACTTTC. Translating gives CARTTQGGNSGANVLTF.

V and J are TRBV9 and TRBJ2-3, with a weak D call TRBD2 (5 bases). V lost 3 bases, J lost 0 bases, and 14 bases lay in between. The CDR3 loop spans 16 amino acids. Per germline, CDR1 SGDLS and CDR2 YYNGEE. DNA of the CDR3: TGTGCCAGCAGCGCTCCGTTGGACTCAAGCACAGATACGCAGTATTTT. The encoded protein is CASSAPLDSSTDTQYF.

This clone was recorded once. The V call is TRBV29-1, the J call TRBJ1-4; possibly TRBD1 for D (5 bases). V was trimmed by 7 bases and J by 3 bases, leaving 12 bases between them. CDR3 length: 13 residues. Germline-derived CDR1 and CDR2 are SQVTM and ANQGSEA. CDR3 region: CSGKPGPNEKLFF. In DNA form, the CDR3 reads TGCAGCGGCAAGCCGGGGCCTAATGAAAAACTGTTTTTT.

This CDR3 is CASSQVASGIRELFF. The CDR3 nucleotides read TGTGCCAGCAGCCAAGTTGCTAGCGGGATAAGGGAGCTGTTTTTT. The chain has TRBV3-1 (or the pseudogene TRBV3-2) and TRBJ2-2, with 9 bases matching TRBD2. The V segment lost 1 base and the J segment 9 bases; nucleotides outside the gene matches: 6. The germline V gene has CDR1 LGHDT and CDR2 YNNKEL (reference sequence). CDR3 size: 15 residues.

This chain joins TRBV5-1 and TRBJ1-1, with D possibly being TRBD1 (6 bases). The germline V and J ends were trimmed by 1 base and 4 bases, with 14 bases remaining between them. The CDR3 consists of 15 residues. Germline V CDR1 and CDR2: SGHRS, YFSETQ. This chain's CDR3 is CASSLSGVQGTEAFF. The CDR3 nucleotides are TGCGCCAGCAGCTTGTCTGGTGTACAGGGCACTGAAGCTTTCTTT.

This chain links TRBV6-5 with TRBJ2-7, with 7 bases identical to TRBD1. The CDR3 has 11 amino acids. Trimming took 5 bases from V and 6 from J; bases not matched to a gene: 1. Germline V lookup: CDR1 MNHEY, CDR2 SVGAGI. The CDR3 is CASSRQGEQYF. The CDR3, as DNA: TGTGCCAGCAGTCGACAGGGCGAGCAGTACTTC.

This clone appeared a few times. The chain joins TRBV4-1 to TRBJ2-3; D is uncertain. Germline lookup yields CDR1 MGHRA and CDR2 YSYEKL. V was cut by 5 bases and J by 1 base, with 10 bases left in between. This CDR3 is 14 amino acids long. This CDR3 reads CASSSLQGTDTQYF. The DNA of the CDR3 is TGCGCCAGCAGCTCCCTCCAGGGCACAGATACGCAGTATTTT.

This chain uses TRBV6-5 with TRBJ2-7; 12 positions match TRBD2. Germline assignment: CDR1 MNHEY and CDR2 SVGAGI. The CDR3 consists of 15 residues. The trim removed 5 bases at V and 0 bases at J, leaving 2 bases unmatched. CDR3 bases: TGTGCCAGCAGTAGGACTAGCGGGAACTCCTACGAGCAGTACTTC. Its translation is CASSRTSGNSYEQYF.

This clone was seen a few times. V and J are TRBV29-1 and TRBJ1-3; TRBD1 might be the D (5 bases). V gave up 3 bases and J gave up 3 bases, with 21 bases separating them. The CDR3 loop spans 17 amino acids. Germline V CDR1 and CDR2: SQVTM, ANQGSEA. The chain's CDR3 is CSVDPPGGRADGNTIYF. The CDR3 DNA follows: TGCAGCGTTGACCCCCCCGGCGGCAGGGCTGATGGAAACACCATATATTTT.

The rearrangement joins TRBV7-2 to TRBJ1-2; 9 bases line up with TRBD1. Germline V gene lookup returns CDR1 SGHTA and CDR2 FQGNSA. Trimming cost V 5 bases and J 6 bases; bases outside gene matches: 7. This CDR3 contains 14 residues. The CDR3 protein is CASSTYGQGNGYTF. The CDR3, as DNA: TGTGCCAGCAGCACATACGGACAGGGGAATGGCTACACCTTC. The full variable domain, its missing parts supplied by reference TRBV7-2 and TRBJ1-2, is GAGVSQSPSNKVTEKGKDVELRCDPISGHTALYWYRQSLGQGLEFLIYFQGNSAPDKSGLPSDRFSAERTGGSVSTLTIQRTQQEDSAVYLCASSTYGQGNGYTFGSGTRLTVV.

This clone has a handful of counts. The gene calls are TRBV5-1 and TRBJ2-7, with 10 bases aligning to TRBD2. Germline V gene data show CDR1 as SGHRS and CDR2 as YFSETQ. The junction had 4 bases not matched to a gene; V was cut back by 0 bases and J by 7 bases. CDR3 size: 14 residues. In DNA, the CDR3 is TGCGCCAGCAGCTTGGCGCTAGCGGGAGAAGAGCAGTACTTC. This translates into CASSLALAGEEQYF.

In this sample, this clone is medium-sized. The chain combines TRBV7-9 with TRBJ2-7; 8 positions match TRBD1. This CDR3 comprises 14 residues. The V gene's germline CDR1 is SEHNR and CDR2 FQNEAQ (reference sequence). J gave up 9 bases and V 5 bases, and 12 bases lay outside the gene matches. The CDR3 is CASSTTGTGTVQYF. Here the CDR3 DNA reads TGTGCCAGCAGCACGACCGGGACAGGTACGGTGCAGTACTTC.

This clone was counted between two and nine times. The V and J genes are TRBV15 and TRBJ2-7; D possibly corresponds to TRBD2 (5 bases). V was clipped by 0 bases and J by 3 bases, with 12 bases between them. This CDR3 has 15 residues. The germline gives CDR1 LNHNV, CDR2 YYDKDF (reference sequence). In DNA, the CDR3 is TGTGCCACCAGCAGAGATGGGTGGGCGGGCTACGAGCAGTACTTC. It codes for CATSRDGWAGYEQYF.

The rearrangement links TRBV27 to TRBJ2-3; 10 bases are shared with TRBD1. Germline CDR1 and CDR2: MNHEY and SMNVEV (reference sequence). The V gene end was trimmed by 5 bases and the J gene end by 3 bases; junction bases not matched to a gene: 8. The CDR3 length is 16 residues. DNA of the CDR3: TGTGCCAGCAGTGCACGACAGGGGGCGAAAACAGATACGCAGTATTTT. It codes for CASSARQGAKTDTQYF.

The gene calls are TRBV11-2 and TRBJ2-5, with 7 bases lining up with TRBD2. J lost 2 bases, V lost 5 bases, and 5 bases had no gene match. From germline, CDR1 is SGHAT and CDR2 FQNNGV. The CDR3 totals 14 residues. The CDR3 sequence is CASSVLALQETQYF. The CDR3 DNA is TGTGCCAGCAGCGTACTAGCGCTTCAAGAGACCCAGTACTTC. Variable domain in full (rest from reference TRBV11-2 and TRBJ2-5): EAGVAQSPRYKIIEKRQSVAFWCNPISGHATLYWYQQILGQGPKLLIQFQNNGVVDDSQLPKDRFSAERLKGVDSTLKIQPAKLEDSAVYLCASSVLALQETQYFGPGTRLLVL.

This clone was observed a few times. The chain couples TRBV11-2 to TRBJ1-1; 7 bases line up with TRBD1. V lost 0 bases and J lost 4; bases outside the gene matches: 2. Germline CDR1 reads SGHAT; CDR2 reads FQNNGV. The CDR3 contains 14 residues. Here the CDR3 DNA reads TGTGCCAGCAGCTTAGATAGGGGGCTCACTGAAGCTTTCTTT. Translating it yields CASSLDRGLTEAFF.

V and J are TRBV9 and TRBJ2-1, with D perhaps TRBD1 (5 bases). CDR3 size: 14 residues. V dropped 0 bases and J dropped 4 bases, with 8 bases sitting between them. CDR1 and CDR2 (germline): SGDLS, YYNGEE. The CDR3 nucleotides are TGTGCCAGCAGCGTAGCTCGACAGTACAATGAGCAGTTCTTC. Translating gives CASSVARQYNEQFF.

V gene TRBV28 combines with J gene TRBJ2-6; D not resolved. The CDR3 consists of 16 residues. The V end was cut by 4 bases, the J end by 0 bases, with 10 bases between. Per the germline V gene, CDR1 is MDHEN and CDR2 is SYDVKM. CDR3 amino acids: CASSWARDSGANVLTF. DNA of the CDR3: TGTGCCAGCAGTTGGGCCAGAGACTCTGGGGCCAACGTCCTGACTTTC.